This TCR beta chain was sequenced during a study of shared clonotypes between healthy human individuals. The study, taken as a whole, reports: Shared clonotypes: about 5% naive CD4, about 3.3% naive CD8, about 2.4% memory CD4, about 0.41% memory CD8.

Notes on this clone: The antigen remains unidentified.

Replicate PCRs from sorted subsets contained 200 ng DNA, which is some 29,000 T cell genomes. TCRdb keeps only in-frame clones here, not all; method: immunoSEQ multiplex PCR. Among approximately 740,000 clones listed, 90% to 95% were seen once. Naive CD8 cells were CD45RO-negative, positively selected for CCR7, excluding terminally differentiated effector memory CD45RA+ cells. V gave up 1 base and J gave up 3 bases, with 16 bases separating them. The CDR3 extends over 18 amino acids. The germline CDR1 and CDR2 sequences are SGHVS and FQNEAQ. This sequence joins TRBV7-8 and TRBJ2-6; tentative D call: TRBD1 (6 bases). Material: naive CD8+ T cells sorted from blood. The receptor was isolated from a man younger than 45 in good health. CDR3 nucleotide sequence: TGTGCCAGCAGCTTAGGTAGTTTGAGGGGGAGTGGGGCCAACGTCCTGACTTTC. Amino acids: CASSLGSLRGSGANVLTF. Combining the CDR3 with reference TRBV7-8 and TRBJ2-6 gives the whole variable domain GAGVSQSPRYKVAKRGQDVALRCDPISGHVSLFWYQQALGQGPEFLTYFQNEAQLDKSGLPSDRFFAERPEGSVSTLKIQRTQQEDSAVYLCASSLGSLRGSGANVLTFGAGSRLTVL.